The 13 T cell receptor beta chains below were found in one sample sequenced in a study of metastatic and nonmetastatic thyroid tumors. With MiXCR, TCRdb reprocessed the PCR reads. The table has 20,000 to 25,000 clones, roughly 15% seen once; the top ten hold about 40%. Not a single patient had been given any form of treatment at any point before undergoing thyroid surgery. The specimen sequenced was blood. These receptors all come from a female donor with papillary thyroid cancer or a benign thyroid nodule (not recorded which). Some clones in this sample may be carry-over from other donors' samples.

This clone has a count of ten or more. The V and J genes are TRBV5-1 and TRBJ2-1; possible D gene TRBD2, 5 bases. V was shortened by 0 bases and J by 7 bases, with 8 bases between the two germline ends. CDR3 length equals 13 residues. CDR1 is SGHRS and CDR2 is YFSETQ in the germline V gene. CDR3 region: CASSLGRGNEQFF. The CDR3 DNA reads TGCGCCAGCAGCTTGGGCCGAGGGAATGAGCAGTTCTTC.

This clone turned up a few times. V is TRBV6-1 and J is TRBJ2-7; D is perhaps TRBD1 (6 bases). This CDR3 has 13 residues. Per the germline V gene, CDR1 is MNHNS and CDR2 is SASEGT. Between the trimmed V and J ends, which lost 10 bases and 3 bases, there was a span of 16 bases. Written as DNA, the CDR3 is TGTGCCACCACAGGGAGTGGGCTCTACGAGCAGTACTTC. Protein: CATTGSGLYEQYF.

This clone was seen only a few times. A much larger clone differs from this one at a single base, so this may be a read error. This chain connects TRBV9 to TRBJ1-4, with D uncertain. Looked up from germline, CDR1 is SGDLS and CDR2 is YYNGEE. The CDR3 loop spans 15 amino acids. V was clipped by 0 bases and J by 7 bases, with 13 bases between them. CDR3 coding DNA: TGTGCCAGCAGCGTAGCTGGGGTGGCTACTGAAAAACTGTTTTTT. Its protein product is CASSVAGVATEKLFF.

There are many counts of this clone. Other DNA sequences in this sample translate to the same CDR3. The chain links TRBV11-3 to TRBJ2-3; D is uncertain. Trimming removed 1 base at V and 5 bases at J, with 7 bases between. Germline V gene lookup returns CDR1 SGHNT and CDR2 YENEEA. The CDR3 is 13 residues long. In DNA form, the CDR3 reads TGTGCCAGCAGCTTAGGGTCGGTAGATACGCAGTATTTT. It is translated as CASSLGSVDTQYF.

This clone was counted at least ten times. V gene TRBV7-9 combines with J gene TRBJ1-2; 9 positions agree with TRBD1. Germline V CDR1 and CDR2: SEHNR, FQNEAQ (reference sequence). The V gene end was trimmed by 3 bases and the J gene end by 2 bases; junction bases not matched to a gene: 1. The CDR3 runs to 14 residues. The CDR3, as DNA: TGTGCCAGCAGCTTTGGGACAGGGAACTATGGCTACACCTTC. It specifies CASSFGTGNYGYTF.

This clone occurred many times. Other nucleotide sequences in the sample specify the same CDR3. This rearrangement joins TRBV11-1 to TRBJ2-5; D is uncertain. The germline V gene has CDR1 SGHAT and CDR2 FQDESV (reference sequence). Trimming removed 1 base at V and 5 bases at J, with 14 bases between. The CDR3 is made up of 15 amino acids. CDR3 loop: CASSLELDLGETQYF. The DNA of the CDR3 is TGTGCCAGCAGCTTAGAGCTAGACCTGGGGGAGACCCAGTACTTC.

This clone appeared many times. This chain joins TRBV20-1 and TRBJ2-5; either TRBD1 or TRBD2 may fit D (5 bases each). CDR3 length: 12 amino acids. CDR1 and CDR2 from the germline V gene are DFQATT and SNEGSKA (reference sequence). Trimming took 0 bases from V and 5 from J, leaving 7 bases between them. CDR3 residues: CSAREGRETQYF. The CDR3 DNA follows: TGCAGTGCTAGAGAGGGACGGGAGACCCAGTACTTC.

This clone was observed at least ten times. This sequence joins TRBV12-3 or TRBV12-4 and TRBJ2-2; tentatively, D is TRBD1 (5 bases). This CDR3 contains 14 residues. V lost 1 base, J lost 3 bases, and 6 bases lay in between. The chain's CDR3 is CASSLGQYTGELFF. In nucleotides, the CDR3 is TGTGCCAGCAGTTTAGGACAGTACACCGGGGAGCTGTTTTTT.

This clone came up many times. The chain combines TRBV6-4 with TRBJ2-3; TRBD2 agrees at 8 bases. This CDR3 has 16 residues. CDR1 and CDR2 from the germline V gene are MRHNA and SNTAGT. Trimming took 5 bases from V and 0 from J; bases not matched to a gene: 7. The CDR3 DNA sequence: TGTGCCAGCAGTTCCGGGGGGGCATCTAGCACAGATACGCAGTATTTT. It specifies CASSSGGASSTDTQYF.

There are many counts of this clone. V usage is TRBV3-1 and J usage is TRBJ2-7, with unresolved D. The CDR3 extends over 14 amino acids. The V end lost 0 bases, the J end lost 3 bases, and 9 bases lay between the germline ends. Looked up from germline, CDR1 is LGHDT and CDR2 is YNNKEL (reference sequence). CDR3 DNA: TGTGCCAGCAGCCAAGATTCAAAAAACTACGAGCAGTACTTC. Its translation is CASSQDSKNYEQYF.

In its sample, this clone was seen many times. V usage is TRBV20-1 and J usage is TRBJ2-7; weak D call: TRBD1 (5 bases). Germline lookup yields CDR1 DFQATT and CDR2 SNEGSKA (reference sequence). V lost 2 bases to trimming and J lost 0 bases, with 11 bases between them. The CDR3 runs 14 residues. CDR3 loop: CSARKPGSSYEQYF. DNA of the CDR3: TGCAGTGCTAGAAAACCAGGGTCCTCCTACGAGCAGTACTTC.

This clone has a count of ten or more. V usage is TRBV20-1 and J usage is TRBJ1-1, with D uncertain. The CDR3 is made up of 12 amino acids. Germline lookup yields CDR1 DFQATT and CDR2 SNEGSKA (reference sequence). V was shortened by 6 bases and J by 2 bases, with 10 bases between the two germline ends. The CDR3 is CSALTFNTEAFF. CDR3 in DNA: TGCAGTGCCTTGACCTTCAACACTGAAGCTTTCTTT.

This clone was recorded many times. V and J are TRBV18 and TRBJ2-3; TRBD2 aligns across 11 bases. The trim removed 4 bases at V and 4 bases at J, leaving 10 bases unmatched. Germline assignment: CDR1 KGHSH and CDR2 LQKENI. CDR3 length: 17 amino acids. CDR3 nucleotides: TGTGCCAGCTCACAGGAACAACTAGCGGGAGAGGCAGATACGCAGTATTTT. It yields the protein CASSQEQLAGEADTQYF.